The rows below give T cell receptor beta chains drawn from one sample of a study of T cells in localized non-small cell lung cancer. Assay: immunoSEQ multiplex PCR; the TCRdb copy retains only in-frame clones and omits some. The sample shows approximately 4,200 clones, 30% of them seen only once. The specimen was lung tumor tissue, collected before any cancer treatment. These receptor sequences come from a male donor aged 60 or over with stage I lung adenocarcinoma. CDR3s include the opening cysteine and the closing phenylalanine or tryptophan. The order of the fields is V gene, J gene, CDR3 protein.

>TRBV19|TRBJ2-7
CASSPPGQSEQYF
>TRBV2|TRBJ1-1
CASSEVGGKGNTEAFF
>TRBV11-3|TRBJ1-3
CASSYTGVPSSGNTIYF
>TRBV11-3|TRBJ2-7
CASILTPRTGATEQYF
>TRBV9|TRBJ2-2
CASSVVWTGELFF
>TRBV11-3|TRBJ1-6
CASSTRDRASPLHF
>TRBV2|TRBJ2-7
CASGRDRAYEQYF
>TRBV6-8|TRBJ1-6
CASSQGQGVSPLHF
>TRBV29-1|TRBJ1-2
CSVVETGNNYGYTF
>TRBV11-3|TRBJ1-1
CASSRQGWNTEAFF
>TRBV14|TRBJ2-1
CASSQVQTYNEQFF
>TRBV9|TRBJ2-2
CASSVQTQSGELFF
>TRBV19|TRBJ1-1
CASVSLKTDAEAFF
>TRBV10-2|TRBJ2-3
CASGGAGDTQYF
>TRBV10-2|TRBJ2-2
CASSGGSFTGELFF
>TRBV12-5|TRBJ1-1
CASGLGQGAGYTEAFF
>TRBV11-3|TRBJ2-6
CASSFAGAGANVLTF
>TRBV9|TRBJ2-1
CASLLADIYNEQFF
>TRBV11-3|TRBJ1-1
CASSSDRGLTEAFF
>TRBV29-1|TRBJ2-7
CSVANMGSNEQYF
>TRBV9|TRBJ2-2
CASSVAGRNTGELFF
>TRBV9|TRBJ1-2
CASSVGIGGSGYGYTF
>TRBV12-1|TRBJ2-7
CASSRNRGPYEQYF
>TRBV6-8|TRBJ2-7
CATSERPETPYEQYF
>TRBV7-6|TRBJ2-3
CASSHRNYMDTQYF
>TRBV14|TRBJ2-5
CASSLPSGRVETQYF
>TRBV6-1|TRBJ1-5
CASSEVYNQPQHF
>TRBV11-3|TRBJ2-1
CASSLRSRGNEQFF
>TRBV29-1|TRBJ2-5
CSVEGAGGYRETQYF
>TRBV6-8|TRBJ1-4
CASSLVGTGGEKLFF
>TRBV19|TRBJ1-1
CASSNSGGVNTEAFF
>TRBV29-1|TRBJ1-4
CSVLDGRNEKLFF
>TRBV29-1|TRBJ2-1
CSVLKQGNEQFF
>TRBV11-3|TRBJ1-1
CASTPWAGVTEAFF
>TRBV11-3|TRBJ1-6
CASSKAWKDSPLHF
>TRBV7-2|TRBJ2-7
CASSRRTLPYEQYF
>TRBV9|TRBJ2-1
CASSVDFGSYNEQFF
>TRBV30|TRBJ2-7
CAWSPRWTGRPLSSYEQYF
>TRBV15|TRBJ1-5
CATRGRRQGNQPQHF
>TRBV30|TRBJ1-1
CAWSGRQEAFF
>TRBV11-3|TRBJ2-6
CASSLTRTTGANVLTF
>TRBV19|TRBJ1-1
CASRRMNTEAFF
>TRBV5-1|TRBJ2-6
CASSLDGSSGANVLTF
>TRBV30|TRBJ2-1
CAWSGGVESAGSYNEQFF
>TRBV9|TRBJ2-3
CASSVSFSTDTQYF
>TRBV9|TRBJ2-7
CASSTLPGQPHF